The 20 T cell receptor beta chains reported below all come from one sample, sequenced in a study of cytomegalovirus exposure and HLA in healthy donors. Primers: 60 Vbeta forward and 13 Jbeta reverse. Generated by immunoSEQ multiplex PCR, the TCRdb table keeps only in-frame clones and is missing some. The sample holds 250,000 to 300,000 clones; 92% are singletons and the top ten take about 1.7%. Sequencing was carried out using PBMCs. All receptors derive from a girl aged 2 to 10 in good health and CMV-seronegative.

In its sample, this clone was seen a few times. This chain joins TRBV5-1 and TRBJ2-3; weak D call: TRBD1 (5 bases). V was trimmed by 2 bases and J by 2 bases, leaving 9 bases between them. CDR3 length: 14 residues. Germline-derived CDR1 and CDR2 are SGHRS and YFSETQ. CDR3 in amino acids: CASSFQGDTDTQYF. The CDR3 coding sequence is TGCGCCAGCAGCTTCCAAGGGGACACAGATACGCAGTATTTT.

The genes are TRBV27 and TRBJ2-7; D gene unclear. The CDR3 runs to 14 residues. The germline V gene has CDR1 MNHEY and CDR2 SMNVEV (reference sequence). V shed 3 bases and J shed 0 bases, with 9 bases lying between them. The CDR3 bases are TGTGCCAGCAGTTTGGGCTTTAGCTCCTACGAGCAGTACTTC. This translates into CASSLGFSSYEQYF.

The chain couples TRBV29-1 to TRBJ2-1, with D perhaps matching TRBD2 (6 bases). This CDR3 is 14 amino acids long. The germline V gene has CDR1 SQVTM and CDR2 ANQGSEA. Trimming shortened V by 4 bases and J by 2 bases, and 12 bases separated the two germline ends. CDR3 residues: CSVVGGGAYNEQFF. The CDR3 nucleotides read TGCAGCGTTGTAGGTGGAGGGGCCTACAATGAGCAGTTCTTC.

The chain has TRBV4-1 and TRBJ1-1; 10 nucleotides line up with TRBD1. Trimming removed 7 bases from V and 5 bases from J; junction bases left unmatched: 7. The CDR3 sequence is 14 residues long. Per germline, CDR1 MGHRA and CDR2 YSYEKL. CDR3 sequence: CASTQTGGWTEAFF. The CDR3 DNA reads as TGCGCCAGCACCCAGACAGGGGGCTGGACTGAAGCTTTCTTT.

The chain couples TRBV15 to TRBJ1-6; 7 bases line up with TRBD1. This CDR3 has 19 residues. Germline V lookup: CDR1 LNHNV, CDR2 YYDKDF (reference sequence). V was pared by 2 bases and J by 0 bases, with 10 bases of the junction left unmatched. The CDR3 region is CATSRKMTGPSSYNSPLHF. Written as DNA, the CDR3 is TGTGCCACCAGCAGAAAGATGACAGGGCCTAGCTCCTATAATTCACCCCTCCACTTT.

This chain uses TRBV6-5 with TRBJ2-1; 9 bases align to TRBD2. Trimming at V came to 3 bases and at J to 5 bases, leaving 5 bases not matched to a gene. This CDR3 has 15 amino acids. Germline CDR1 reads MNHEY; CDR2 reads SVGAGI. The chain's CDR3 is CASSYSGSGNNEQFF. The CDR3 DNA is TGTGCCAGCAGTTATAGCGGGAGTGGGAACAATGAGCAGTTCTTC.

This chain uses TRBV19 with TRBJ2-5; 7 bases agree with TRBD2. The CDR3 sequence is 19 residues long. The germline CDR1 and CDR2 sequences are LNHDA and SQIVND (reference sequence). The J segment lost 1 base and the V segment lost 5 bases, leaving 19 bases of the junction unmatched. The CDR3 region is CASSFSLAVPKGFQETQYF. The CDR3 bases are TGTGCCAGTAGTTTCTCCCTAGCGGTGCCGAAAGGATTCCAAGAGACCCAGTACTTC.

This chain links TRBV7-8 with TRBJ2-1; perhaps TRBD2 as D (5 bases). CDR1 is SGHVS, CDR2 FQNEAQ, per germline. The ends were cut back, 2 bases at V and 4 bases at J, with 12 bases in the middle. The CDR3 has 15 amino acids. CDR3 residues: CASSLPPSSYNEQFF. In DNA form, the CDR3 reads TGTGCCAGCAGCTTACCCCCTAGCTCTTACAATGAGCAGTTCTTC.

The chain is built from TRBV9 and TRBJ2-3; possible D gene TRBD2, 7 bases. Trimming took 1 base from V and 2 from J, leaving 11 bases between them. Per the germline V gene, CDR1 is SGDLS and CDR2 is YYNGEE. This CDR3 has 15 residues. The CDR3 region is CASSVWGGDTDTQYF. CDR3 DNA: TGTGCCAGCAGCGTATGGGGGGGCGACACAGATACGCAGTATTTT.

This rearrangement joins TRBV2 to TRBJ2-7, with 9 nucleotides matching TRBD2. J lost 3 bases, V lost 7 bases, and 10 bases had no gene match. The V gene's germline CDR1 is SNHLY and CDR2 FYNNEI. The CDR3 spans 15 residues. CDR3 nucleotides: TGTGCCAGCACCCTCAGGCTAGCGGGACTCTACGAGCAGTACTTC. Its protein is CASTLRLAGLYEQYF.

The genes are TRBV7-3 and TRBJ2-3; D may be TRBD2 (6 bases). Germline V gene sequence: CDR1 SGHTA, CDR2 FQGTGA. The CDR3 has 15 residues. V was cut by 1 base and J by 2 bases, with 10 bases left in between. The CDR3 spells CASSLMGLNTDTQYF. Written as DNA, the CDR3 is TGTGCCAGCAGCTTAATGGGACTGAACACAGATACGCAGTATTTT.

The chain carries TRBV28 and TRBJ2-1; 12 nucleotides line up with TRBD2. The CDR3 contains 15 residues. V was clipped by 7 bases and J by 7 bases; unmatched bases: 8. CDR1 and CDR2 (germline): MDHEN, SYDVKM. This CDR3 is CASTSGGVGGNEQFF. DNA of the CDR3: TGTGCCAGCACTAGCGGGGGGGTTGGTGGAAATGAGCAGTTCTTC. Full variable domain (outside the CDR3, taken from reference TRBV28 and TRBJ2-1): DVKVTQSSRYLVKRTGEKVFLECVQDMDHENMFWYRQDPGLGLRLIYFSYDVKMKEKGDIPEGYSVSREKKERFSLILESASTNQTSMYLCASTSGGVGGNEQFFGPGTRLTVL.

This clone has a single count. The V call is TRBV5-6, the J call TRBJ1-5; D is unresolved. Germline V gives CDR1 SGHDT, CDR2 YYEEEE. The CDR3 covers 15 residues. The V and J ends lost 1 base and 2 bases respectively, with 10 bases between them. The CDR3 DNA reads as TGTGCCAGCAGCTTGCAGTCTGCTCGCAATCAGCCCCAGCATTTT. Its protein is CASSLQSARNQPQHF. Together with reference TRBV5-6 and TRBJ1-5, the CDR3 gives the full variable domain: DAGVTQSPTHLIKTRGQQVTLRCSPKSGHDTVSWYQQALGQGPQFIFQYYEEEERQRGNFPDRFSGHQFPNYSSELNVNALLLGDSALYLCASSLQSARNQPQHFGDGTRLSIL.

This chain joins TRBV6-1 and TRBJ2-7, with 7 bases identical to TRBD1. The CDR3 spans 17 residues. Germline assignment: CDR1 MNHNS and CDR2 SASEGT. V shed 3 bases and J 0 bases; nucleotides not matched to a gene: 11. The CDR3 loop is CASSDQLLRDSSYEQYF. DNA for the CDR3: TGTGCCAGCAGTGACCAACTCTTACGGGACAGCTCCTACGAGCAGTACTTC.

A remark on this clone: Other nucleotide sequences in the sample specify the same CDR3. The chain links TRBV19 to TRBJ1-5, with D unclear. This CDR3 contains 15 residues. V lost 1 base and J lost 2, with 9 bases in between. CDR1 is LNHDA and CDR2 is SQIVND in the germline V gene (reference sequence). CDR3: CASSIAGGGNQPQHF. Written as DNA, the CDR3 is TGTGCCAGTAGTATAGCGGGTGGCGGCAATCAGCCCCAGCATTTT.

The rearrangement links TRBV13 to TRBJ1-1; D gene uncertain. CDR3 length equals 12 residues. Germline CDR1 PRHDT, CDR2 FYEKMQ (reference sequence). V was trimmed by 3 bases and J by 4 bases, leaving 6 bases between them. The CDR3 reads CASSFILTEAFF. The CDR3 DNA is TGTGCCAGCAGCTTTATCCTCACTGAAGCTTTCTTT.

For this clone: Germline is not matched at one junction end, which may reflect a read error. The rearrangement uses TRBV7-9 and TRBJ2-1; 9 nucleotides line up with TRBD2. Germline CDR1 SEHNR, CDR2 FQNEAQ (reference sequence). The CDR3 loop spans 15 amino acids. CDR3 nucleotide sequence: TGTGCCAGCAACTTAGGGACTAGCACTCACAATGAGCAGTTCTTC. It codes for CASNLGTSTHNEQFF.

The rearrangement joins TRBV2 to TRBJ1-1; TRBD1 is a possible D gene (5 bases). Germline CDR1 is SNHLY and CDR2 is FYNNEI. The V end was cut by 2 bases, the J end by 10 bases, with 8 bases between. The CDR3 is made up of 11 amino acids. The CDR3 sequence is CASSESGAAFF. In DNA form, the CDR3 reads TGTGCCAGCAGTGAATCTGGGGCAGCTTTCTTT.

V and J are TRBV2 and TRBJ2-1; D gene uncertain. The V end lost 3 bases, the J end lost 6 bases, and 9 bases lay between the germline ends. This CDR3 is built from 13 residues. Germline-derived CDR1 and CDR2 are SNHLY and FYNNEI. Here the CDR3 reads CASSEEIGNEQFF. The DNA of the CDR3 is TGTGCCAGCAGTGAGGAGATCGGCAATGAGCAGTTCTTC.

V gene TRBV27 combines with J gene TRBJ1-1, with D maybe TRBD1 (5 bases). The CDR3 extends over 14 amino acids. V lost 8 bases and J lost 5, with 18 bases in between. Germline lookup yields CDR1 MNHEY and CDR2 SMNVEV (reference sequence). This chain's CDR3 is CASLSQGYGTEAFF. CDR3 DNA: TGTGCCAGCCTCTCTCAGGGTTACGGGACTGAAGCTTTCTTT.